Each of the 13 T cell receptor beta chains below was sequenced from the same sample in a study of CD8+ T cells in alopecia areata. Extraction and reverse transcription of RNA yielded cDNA as the sequencing template. Measured with immunoSEQ multiplex PCR; TCRdb has only the in-frame clones, and not every one. The sample lists some 100,000 clones, roughly 50% occurring once. As to treatment: oral pan-JAK inhibitor, 5-10 mg twice daily. Here the sequenced sample was CD8+ T cells sorted from blood, taken at week 4, from a patient treated with tofacitinib. These TCRs come from a human donor with alopecia areata.

The chain joins TRBV29-1 to TRBJ2-1; either TRBD1 or TRBD2 may supply D (5 bases each). The length of the CDR3 is 17 residues. With 1 base removed from V and 1 base from J, the gap between germline ends came to 17 bases. Germline values: CDR1 SQVTM, CDR2 ANQGSEA. CDR3 DNA sequence: TGCAGCGTTGAAGGAATTGTAGGGACCCCATCCTACAATGAGCAGTTCTTC. It codes for CSVEGIVGTPSYNEQFF.

The chain recombines TRBV29-1 with TRBJ1-1; D remains unclear. The CDR3 runs 14 residues. Trimming removed 4 bases from V and 4 bases from J, with 16 bases in between. The germline gives CDR1 SQVTM, CDR2 ANQGSEA. CDR3 nucleotides: TGCAGCGTTGCCCATGGTCGCCCAGCCACTGAAGCTTTCTTT. It is translated as CSVAHGRPATEAFF. Based on the CDR3 plus reference TRBV29-1 and TRBJ1-1, the full variable domain is SAVISQKPSRDICQRGTSLTIQCQVDSQVTMMFWYRQQPGQSLTLIATANQGSEATYESGFVIDKFPISRPNLTFSTLTVSNMSPEDSSIYLCSVAHGRPATEAFFGQGTRLTVV.

This chain links TRBV19 with TRBJ1-1; weak D call: TRBD1 (6 bases). The CDR3 sequence is 13 residues long. Trimming took off 7 bases at V and 5 bases at J, with 14 bases between the two ends. Germline V gene sequence: CDR1 LNHDA, CDR2 SQIVND (reference sequence). The CDR3 sequence: CASILGGGTEAFF. CDR3 sequence (DNA): TGTGCCAGTATCCTCGGAGGGGGAACTGAAGCTTTCTTT.

V and J are TRBV30 and TRBJ1-3; the D is unclear. Trimming left V 2 bases short and J 0 bases short, with 5 bases between. CDR1 GTSNPN and CDR2 SVGIG come from the germline V gene (reference sequence). The CDR3 length is 13 residues. The CDR3 is CAWSRYSGNTIYF. The CDR3 DNA is TGTGCCTGGAGTCGATACTCTGGAAACACCATATATTTT.

This rearrangement joins TRBV19 to TRBJ2-2, with D uncertain. The CDR3 has 13 amino acids. Germline lookup yields CDR1 LNHDA and CDR2 SQIVND (reference sequence). V gave up 5 bases and J gave up 6 bases, with 10 bases separating them. The CDR3 DNA follows: TGTGCCAGTAGTTTCGAGCTTTCCGGGGAGCTGTTTTTT. Its protein product is CASSFELSGELFF. The variable domain in full, completed from reference TRBV19 and TRBJ2-2, reads DGGITQSPKYLFRKEGQNVTLSCEQNLNHDAMYWYRQDPGQGLRLIYYSQIVNDFQKGDIAEGYSVSREKKESFPLTVTSAQKNPTAFYLCASSFELSGELFFGEGSRLTVL.

This clone was seen only a few times. V is TRBV29-1 and J is TRBJ1-2; 8 positions match TRBD1. Germline assignment: CDR1 SQVTM and CDR2 ANQGSEA. The CDR3 is made up of 12 amino acids. V gave up 7 bases and J gave up 7 bases; unmatched junction bases: 8. The CDR3 DNA is TGCAGCGCCCCGGACAGGGCCGGTGGCTACACCTTC. It specifies CSAPDRAGGYTF.

V and J are TRBV7-9 and TRBJ2-7, with D possibly being TRBD1 (6 bases). V was shortened by 8 bases and J by 6 bases, with 11 bases between the two germline ends. The CDR3 contains 11 residues. Germline-derived CDR1 and CDR2 are SEHNR and FQNEAQ (reference sequence). The DNA of the CDR3 is TGTGCCAGCGGGGGCACGGGCGAGCAGTACTTC. It codes for CASGGTGEQYF.

The chain recombines TRBV19 with TRBJ1-2; weak D call: TRBD1 (6 bases). Germline CDR1 is LNHDA and CDR2 is SQIVND (reference sequence). The CDR3 is 15 amino acids. The V end was cut by 5 bases, the J end by 5 bases, with 18 bases between. The DNA of the CDR3 is TGTGCCAGTAGTCCGTCAGGGGCCACCGGGTATGGCTACACCTTC. It is translated as CASSPSGATGYGYTF.

The genes are TRBV29-1 and TRBJ1-2; D remains unclear. This CDR3 has 10 residues. The ends were cut back, 0 bases at V and 4 bases at J, with 0 bases in the middle. Per the germline V gene, CDR1 is SQVTM and CDR2 is ANQGSEA. CDR3 sequence (DNA): TGCAGCGTTGAAGACTATGGCTACACCTTC. Its protein is CSVEDYGYTF. Complete variable domain (other parts from reference TRBV29-1 and TRBJ1-2): SAVISQKPSRDICQRGTSLTIQCQVDSQVTMMFWYRQQPGQSLTLIATANQGSEATYESGFVIDKFPISRPNLTFSTLTVSNMSPEDSSIYLCSVEDYGYTFGSGTRLTVV.

This sequence joins TRBV13 and TRBJ2-5; weak D call: TRBD2 (5 bases). The CDR3 loop spans 13 amino acids. Germline V gene sequence: CDR1 PRHDT, CDR2 FYEKMQ (reference sequence). V lost 5 bases to trimming and J lost 5 bases, with 12 bases between them. CDR3 amino acids: CASSTGPGETQYF. The DNA of the CDR3 is TGTGCCAGCAGCACCGGGCCGGGGGAGACCCAGTACTTC.

The J gene is TRBJ1-6, the V gene TRBV6-5; D is unclear. Trimming cost V 6 bases and J 6 bases, with 9 bases left between them. CDR1 MNHEY and CDR2 SVGAGI come from the germline V gene. This CDR3 is built from 13 residues. The CDR3 here is CASSPMSNSPLHF. The CDR3 DNA is TGTGCCAGCAGCCCCATGAGTAATTCACCCCTCCACTTT.

This clone was counted a few times. This sample also contains other DNA sequences that code for the same CDR3. The V gene is TRBV29-1, the J gene TRBJ2-7; D unclear. CDR3 size: 11 residues. Germline V lookup: CDR1 SQVTM, CDR2 ANQGSEA. V was shortened by 4 bases and J by 0 bases, with 4 bases between the two germline ends. This chain's CDR3 is CSVVDSYEQYF. CDR3 nucleotides: TGCAGCGTTGTAGACTCCTACGAGCAGTACTTC.

The chain recombines TRBV30 with TRBJ2-5; a possible D gene is TRBD2 (5 bases). The V end was cut by 3 bases, the J end by 2 bases, with 13 bases between. CDR1 is GTSNPN and CDR2 is SVGIG in the germline V gene (reference sequence). The CDR3 consists of 14 residues. The CDR3: CAWSVTDLQETQYF. The CDR3 coding sequence is TGTGCCTGGAGCGTTACGGACTTACAAGAGACCCAGTACTTC.